This T cell receptor beta chain originates from a study of glioma-infiltrating T cells after dendritic cell vaccination. This sample's time point: after dendritic cell vaccination, including at tumor progression/relapse. Input was 1.5 to 2.5 ug genomic DNA, or all available if less. Amplification used 60 V beta primers and 13 J beta primers. Assay used: immunoSEQ multiplex PCR; TCRdb lists only in-frame clones, some missing. This table has around 87,000 clones, less than 90% appearing once. The source material was blood, sampled after dendritic cell vaccination. This sequence originates from a human donor with glioblastoma.

In DNA, the CDR3 is TGTGCCAGCAGCCCACAGGGTAATCAGCCCCAGCATTTT. This sequence encodes CASSPQGNQPQHF. The chain joins TRBV7-2 to TRBJ1-5; D possibly corresponds to TRBD1 (6 bases). V was clipped by 5 bases and J by 4 bases, with 9 bases between them. The CDR3 spans 13 residues. Germline CDR1 is SGHTA and CDR2 is FQGNSA.